The rows below give T cell receptor beta chains drawn from one sample of a study of Graves' ophthalmopathy and Graves' hyperthyroidism. Using its own MiXCR run on the multiplex PCR reads, TCRdb lists one record per CDR3 protein. This table holds about 700,000 distinct CDR3 sequences, over 40% found once. Sequenced sample: peripheral blood. These receptors were obtained from an adult man with Graves' ophthalmopathy. Each CDR3 is given with its conserved first and last residue. D genes are given only for firm matches. Clone sizes are given selectively: once, few, many, or a class where the clone is expanded.

V gene,D gene,clone size,J gene,CDR3 protein,CDR3 DNA
TRBV25-1,TRBD1,-,TRBJ2-5,CASSEGTGMKETQYF,TGTGCCAGCAGTGAGGGGACAGGGATGAAGGAGACCCAGTACTTC
TRBV6-1,-,-,TRBJ2-2,CASSEAVWGTGELFF,TGTGCCAGCAGTGAAGCGGTGTGGGGCACCGGGGAGCTGTTTTTT
TRBV7-2,-,once,TRBJ1-5,CASRNEGRFMAPQHF,TGTGCCAGCAGGAACGAAGGCAGGTTCATGGCGCCCCAGCATTTT
TRBV7-2,-,many,TRBJ2-7,CASSPGDTYEQYF,TGCGCCAGCAGCCCCGGTGATACCTACGAGCAGTACTTC
TRBV19,-,-,TRBJ1-5,CASSTNDRQGNQPQHF,TGTGCCAGTAGTACCAACGACAGGCAAGGCAATCAGCCCCAGCATTTT
TRBV7-3,TRBD1,-,TRBJ2-7,CASSLSDRAPLYF,TGTGCCAGCAGCTTGTCGGACAGGGCGCCCCTCTACTTC
TRBV5-1,-,few,TRBJ1-6,CASSQEYGGMGVSPLHF,TGCGCCAGCAGCCAAGAATACGGCGGGATGGGGGTTTCACCCCTCCACTTT
TRBV2,-,-,TRBJ1-5,CASSPVDSQAGNQPQHF,TGTGCCAGCTCACCAGTTGACAGTCAGGCGGGCAATCAGCCCCAGCATTTT
TRBV25-1,-,-,TRBJ1-6,CASSDNLYNSPLHF,TGTGCCAGCAGTGATAATCTCTATAATTCACCCCTCCACTTT
TRBV10-3,-,-,TRBJ1-4,CAISERAGANTGAGEKLFF,TGTGCCATCAGTGAGAGAGCGGGAGCGAACACCGGGGCAGGAGAAAAACTGTTTTTT
TRBV10-3,TRBD1,few,TRBJ1-2,CASSYSTGQGLNGYTF,TGTGCCAGCAGTTACTCGACGGGACAGGGGCTCAATGGCTACACCTTC
TRBV5-1,TRBD1,-,TRBJ1-1,CASSEGQASLEALF,TGCGCCAGCAGCGAGGGACAGGCCTCCCTTGAAGCTCTCTTT
TRBV6-5,-,few,TRBJ1-5,CASSPNPDQPQHF,TGTGCCAGCAGTCCCAACCCCGATCAGCCCCAGCATTTT
TRBV20-1,-,many,TRBJ1-5,CSAREPFGEWQPQHF,TGCAGTGCTAGAGAACCCTTCGGGGAGTGGCAGCCCCAGCATTTT
TRBV12-5,-,-,TRBJ2-2,CASATDVFGGLTGELFF,TGTGCTAGTGCCACGGATGTCTTCGGGGGGCTCACCGGGGAGCTGTTTTTT
TRBV24-1,-,-,TRBJ2-3,CATSDFRRADTQYF,TGTGCCACCAGTGATTTTCGGAGGGCAGATACGCAGTATTTT
TRBV2,TRBD1,-,TRBJ2-1,CASSWDRGNEQFF,TGTGCCAGCAGCTGGGACAGGGGAAATGAGCAGTTCTTC
TRBV5-1,TRBD1,many,TRBJ2-7,CASSPGQGIYEQYF,TGCGCCAGCAGCCCGGGACAGGGTATCTACGAGCAGTACTTC
TRBV12-3/TRBV12-4,-,many,TRBJ1-2,CASSSNSANYGYTF,TGTGCCAGCAGTTCGAACAGCGCTAACTATGGCTACACCTTC
TRBV29-1,-,-,TRBJ2-3,CSASYTSADTQYF,TGCAGCGCCTCGTACACTTCAGCAGATACGCAGTATTTT
TRBV7-9,TRBD1,many,TRBJ1-6,CASSPYMGQGADSPLHF,TGTGCCAGCAGCCCTTACATGGGACAGGGGGCCGATTCACCCCTCCACTTT
TRBV15,-,many,TRBJ1-4,CATSRLGAAVEKLFF,TGTGCCACCAGCAGACTGGGTGCGGCGGTTGAAAAACTGTTTTTT
TRBV20-1,-,-,TRBJ1-1,CSRKNMNTEAFF,TGCAGCAGGAAAAACATGAACACTGAAGCTTTCTTT
TRBV4-1,-,few,TRBJ1-4,CASSRLPGRAPTNEKLFF,TGCGCCAGCAGCCGCCTACCGGGCAGGGCCCCAACTAATGAAAAACTGTTTTTT
TRBV5-5,-,many,TRBJ1-1,CASSSGTGEAFF,TGTGCCAGCAGCTCCGGGACTGGGGAAGCTTTCTTT
TRBV15,TRBD1,-,TRBJ2-5,CATSRDRTGGVHETQYF,TGTGCCACCAGCAGAGATCGGACAGGGGGCGTCCATGAGACCCAGTACTTC
TRBV2,-,many,TRBJ1-4,CASSEEQPGEKLFF,TGTGCCAGCAGTGAAGAACAGCCGGGTGAAAAACTGTTTTTT
TRBV4-3,-,many,TRBJ1-2,CASSQRREANYGYTF,TGCGCCAGCAGCCAACGCCGGGAAGCTAACTATGGCTACACCTTC
TRBV6-5,-,-,TRBJ1-1,CASSLREATEAFF,TGTGCCAGCAGTCTTCGGGAGGCAACTGAAGCTTTCTTT
TRBV5-1,-,-,TRBJ2-2,CASSGGGSDNGELFF,TGCGCCAGCTCAGGGGGCGGGAGTGACAACGGGGAGCTGTTTTTT
TRBV7-9,-,many,TRBJ1-2,CASSQPARQAYGYTF,TGTGCCAGCAGCCAGCCCGCTCGACAAGCCTATGGCTACACCTTC
TRBV5-1,TRBD2,-,TRBJ2-6,CASSLGEGEAF,TGCGCCAGCAGCTTGGGGGAGGGTGAAGCTTTC
TRBV20-1,-,many,TRBJ1-2,CSANRDQTHGYTF,TGCAGTGCTAACAGGGATCAGACCCATGGCTACACCTTC
TRBV5-4,-,few,TRBJ1-1,CASSSSIGLPEGTEAFF,TGTGCCAGCAGCTCATCTATCGGACTTCCGGAGGGCACTGAAGCTTTCTTT
TRBV4-1,-,many,TRBJ2-7,CASSHRDYEQYF,TGCGCCAGCAGCCACCGAGACTACGAGCAGTACTTC
TRBV29-1,-,-,TRBJ2-5,CSLEGVTQYF,TGCAGCTTAGAGGGGGTCACCCAGTACTTC
TRBV20-1,-,few,TRBJ2-5,CSARGGVATQETQYF,TGCAGTGCTAGAGGGGGCGTAGCGACCCAAGAGACCCAGTACTTC
TRBV5-4,-,-,TRBJ1-1,CASSLRGRETEAFF,TGTGCCAGCAGCTTGAGGGGACGCGAAACTGAAGCTTTCTTT
TRBV6-6,-,-,TRBJ2-7,CASSVAETYEQYF,TGTGCCAGCAGTGTCGCGGAGACCTACGAGCAGTACTTC
TRBV14,-,-,TRBJ2-6,CASSPTALGANVLTF,TGTGCCAGCAGCCCGACGGCCCTTGGGGCCAACGTCCTGACTTTC
TRBV10-3,TRBD1,few,TRBJ1-3,CASSTTGGGNTIYF,TGTGCCAGCAGTACCACAGGGGGTGGAAACACCATATATTTT
TRBV12-3/TRBV12-4,-,-,TRBJ1-2,CASSRLATNYGYTF,TGTGCCAGCAGCCGACTAGCTACAAACTATGGCTACACCTTC
TRBV5-6,-,-,TRBJ1-5,CASSLPQHF,TGTGCCAGCAGCTTGCCCCAGCATTTT
TRBV9,-,many,TRBJ1-3,CASSGQRSGNTIYF,TGTGCCAGCAGCGGACAGCGCTCTGGAAACACCATATATTTT
TRBV7-2,TRBD1,-,TRBJ2-7,CASSTRTGGEGELYF,TGTGCCAGCAGCACCCGGACAGGGGGCGAAGGGGAGCTGTACTTC
TRBV12-3/TRBV12-4,TRBD2,-,TRBJ2-5,CASRGDSGGAQETQYF,TGTGCCAGCAGGGGCGATAGCGGGGGGGCCCAAGAGACCCAGTACTTC
TRBV7-8,TRBD1,few,TRBJ2-7,CASSSGTGQSYEQYF,TGTGCCAGCAGCTCTGGTACGGGACAGTCCTACGAGCAGTACTTC